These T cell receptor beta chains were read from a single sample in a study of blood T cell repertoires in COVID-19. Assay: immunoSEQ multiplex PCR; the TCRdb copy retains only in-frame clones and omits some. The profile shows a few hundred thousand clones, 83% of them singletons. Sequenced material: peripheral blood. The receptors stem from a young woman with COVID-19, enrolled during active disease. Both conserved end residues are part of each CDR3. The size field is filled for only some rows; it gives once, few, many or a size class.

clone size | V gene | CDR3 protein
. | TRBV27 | CASIRAGRNEQFF
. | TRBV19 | CASSIGHRGADTQYF
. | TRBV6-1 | CASSAGSGTNTGELFF
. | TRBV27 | CASSSLAGGPAGELFF
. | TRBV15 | CATSRVASGGTDTQYF
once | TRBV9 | CASSPRGLPPETQYF
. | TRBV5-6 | CASSFPYSGIFQSEQFF
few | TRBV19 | CASRYGNTEAFF
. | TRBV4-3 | CASSQAGGLGTPNYGYTF
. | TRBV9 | CASSVVGVNYGYTF
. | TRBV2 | CASTAGVREVGHNEQFF
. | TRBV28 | CASSAGIQSYEQYF
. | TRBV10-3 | CAISEEPGGADRETQYF
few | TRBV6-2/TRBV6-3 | CASSVGLAGGRRFEQFF
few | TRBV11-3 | CASSLSSSGELFF
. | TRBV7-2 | CASSQGILDTQYF
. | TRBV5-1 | CASSLGGDQETQYF
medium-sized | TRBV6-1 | CASSELAGEQETQYF
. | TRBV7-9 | CASSSMTAYEQYF
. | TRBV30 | CAWGQGRTPLF
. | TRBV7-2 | CASSLGLGGGLADTQYF
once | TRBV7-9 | CASSMSRSDQPQHF
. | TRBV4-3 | CASSQVRDSHEKLFF
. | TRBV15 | CATGEGIVFF
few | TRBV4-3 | CASSQRQGGTGELFF
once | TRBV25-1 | CASRRGWETQYF
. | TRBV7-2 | CASSFLDREYGYTF
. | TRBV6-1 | CASSTTGLLEQYF